The clone carrying this TCR beta chain has a count of ten or more. No antigen is known for it. Germline CDR1 reads DFQATT; CDR2 reads SNEGSKA (reference sequence). This CDR3 spans 15 amino acids. V shed 0 bases, J shed 5 bases, and the junction held 5 bases outside the gene matches. These data come from a study of early T cells in non-severe SARS-CoV-2 infection. Looking at the study overall: Sequencing of bulk RNA from unsorted whole blood was done, without chain pairing. Findings of the study overall: Matches to VDJdb favored anti-spike CD8 responses and missed private and CD4 specificities.

The protocol attached unique molecular identifiers to individual cDNA molecules. MiXCR was run by TCRdb on the 5' RACE reads, yielding one entry per CDR3 protein. The data show 81,000 or so distinct CDR3 sequences, over 9.5% seen once. V usage is TRBV20-1 and J usage is TRBJ2-3, with 10 positions matching TRBD2. This sequence originates from an adult who was a healthcare worker with PCR-confirmed SARS-CoV-2 infection or an uninfected control (not recorded which). Sequences were obtained from whole blood. The chain's CDR3 is CSARESSGRGDTQYF. Written as DNA, the CDR3 is TGCAGTGCTAGAGAATCTAGCGGGAGAGGAGATACGCAGTATTTT.